This section outlines one T cell receptor (beta chain) sequence together with its context. This clonotype appeared many times. Its specific antigen is unknown. Base qualities are missing; no much larger clone stands one base away. The library was obtained by RT-PCR. Instrument used: NextSeq 550. TCRdb cleaned the public reads at Q25 with fastp, built clones with MiXCR and kept in-frame beta chains. All rows with the same CDR3 protein become a single entry with the most common DNA and genes. For this sample the table gives fewer than 250,000 distinct CDR3 sequences, of which about 14% were detected only once. 11% of the sample lies in the top ten. The record originates from a study of patients and donors after allogeneic stem cell transplantation (dated by TCRdb to the early 2020s). The junction shows trimming of 0 bases on V and 5 bases on J, plus 15 bases between the germline ends. The CDR3 spans 15 residues, from the cysteine through the phenylalanine. Only the CDR3 part of the read is kept: 45 bases, read in frame from the first base. For CDR1 and CDR2, the germline V gene lists SGHRS and YFSETQ.

Sequenced: blood, either unsorted or a sorted T cell fraction (not recorded which). The receptor was derived from a human donor who was either an allogeneic HSCT recipient or a stem cell or donor lymphocyte infusion donor (not recorded which). It is not recorded whose cells these are; they may come from a transplant donor. The chain uses TRBV5-1 and TRBJ2-7, with a tentative D call of TRBD1 or TRBD2, each matching 5 bases. The nucleotide sequence is given as TGCGCCAGCAGCTTGGGACGGAGGACAAAGGACGAGCAGTACTTC. This gives the protein CASSLGRRTKDEQYF.